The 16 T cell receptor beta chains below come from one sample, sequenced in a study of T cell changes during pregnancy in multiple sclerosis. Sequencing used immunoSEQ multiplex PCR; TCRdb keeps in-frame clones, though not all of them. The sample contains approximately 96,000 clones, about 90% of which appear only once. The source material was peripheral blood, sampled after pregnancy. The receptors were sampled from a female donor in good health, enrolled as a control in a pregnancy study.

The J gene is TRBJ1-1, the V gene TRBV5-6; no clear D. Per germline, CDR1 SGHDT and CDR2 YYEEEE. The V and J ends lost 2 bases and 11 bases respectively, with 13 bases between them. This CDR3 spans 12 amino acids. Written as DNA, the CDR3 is TGTGCCAGCAGCTTTGGCACAGCTGGGGCTTTCTTT. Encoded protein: CASSFGTAGAFF.

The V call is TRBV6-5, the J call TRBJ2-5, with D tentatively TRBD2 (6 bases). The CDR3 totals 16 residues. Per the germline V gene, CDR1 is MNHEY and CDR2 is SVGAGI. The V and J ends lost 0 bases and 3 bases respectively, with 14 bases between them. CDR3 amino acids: CASSYSPGDFKETQYF. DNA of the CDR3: TGTGCCAGCAGTTACTCCCCGGGGGATTTCAAAGAGACCCAGTACTTC.

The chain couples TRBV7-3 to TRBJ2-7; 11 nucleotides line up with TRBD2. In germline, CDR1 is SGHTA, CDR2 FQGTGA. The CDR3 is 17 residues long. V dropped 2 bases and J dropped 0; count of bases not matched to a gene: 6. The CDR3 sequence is CASSLGTSGYYSYEQYF. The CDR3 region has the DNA TGTGCCAGCAGCTTAGGGACTAGCGGCTACTACTCCTACGAGCAGTACTTC.

The CDR3 DNA reads as TGCGCCAGCAGAGTTAGCGGGGGCTACAATGAGCAGTTCTTC. Amino acid sequence: CASRVSGGYNEQFF. The chain is built from TRBV10-2 and TRBJ2-1; 9 bases line up with TRBD2. The ends lost 6 bases at V and 3 bases at J; junction bases unmatched: 3. Germline CDR1 is WSHSY and CDR2 is SAAADI. There are 14 residues in the CDR3.

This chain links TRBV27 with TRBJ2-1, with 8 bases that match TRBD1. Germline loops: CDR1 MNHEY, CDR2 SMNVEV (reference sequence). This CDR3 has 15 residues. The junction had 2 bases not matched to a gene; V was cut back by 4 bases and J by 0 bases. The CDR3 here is CASSYGQGSYNEQFF. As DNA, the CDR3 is TGTGCCAGCAGTTACGGACAGGGCTCCTACAATGAGCAGTTCTTC.

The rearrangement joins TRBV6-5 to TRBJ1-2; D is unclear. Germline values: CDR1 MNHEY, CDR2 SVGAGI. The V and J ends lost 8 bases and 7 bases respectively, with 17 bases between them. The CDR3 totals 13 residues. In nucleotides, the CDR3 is TGTGCCAGCGCACCGGATGGCCCTAGTGGCTACACCTTC. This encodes CASAPDGPSGYTF.

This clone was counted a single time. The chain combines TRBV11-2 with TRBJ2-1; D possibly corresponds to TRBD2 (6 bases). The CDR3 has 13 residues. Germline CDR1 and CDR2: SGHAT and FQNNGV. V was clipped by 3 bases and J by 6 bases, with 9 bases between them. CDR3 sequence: CASSFWRGNEQFF. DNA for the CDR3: TGTGCCAGCAGCTTCTGGAGGGGCAATGAGCAGTTCTTC.

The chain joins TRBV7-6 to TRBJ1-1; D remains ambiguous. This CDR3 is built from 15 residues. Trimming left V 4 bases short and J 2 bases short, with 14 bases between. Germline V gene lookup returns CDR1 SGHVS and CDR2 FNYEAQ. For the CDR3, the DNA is TGTGCCAGCAGCTCTTACACAGTGGATAACACTGAAGCTTTCTTT. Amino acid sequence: CASSSYTVDNTEAFF.

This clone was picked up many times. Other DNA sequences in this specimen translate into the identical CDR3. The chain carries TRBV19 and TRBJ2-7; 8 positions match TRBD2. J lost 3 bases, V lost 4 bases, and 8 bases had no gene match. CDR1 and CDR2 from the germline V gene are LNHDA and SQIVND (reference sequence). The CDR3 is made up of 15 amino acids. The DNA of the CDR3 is TGTGCCAGTAGTAGCCTAGCGGGTGACATCTACGAGCAGTACTTC. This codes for CASSSLAGDIYEQYF.

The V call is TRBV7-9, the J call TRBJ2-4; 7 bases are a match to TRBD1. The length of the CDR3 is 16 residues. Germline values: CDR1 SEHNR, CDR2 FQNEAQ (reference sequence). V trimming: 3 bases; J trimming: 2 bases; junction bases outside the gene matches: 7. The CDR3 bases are TGTGCCAGCAGCTTCCCGGGACAGTCAACCAAAAACATTCAGTACTTC. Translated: CASSFPGQSTKNIQYF.

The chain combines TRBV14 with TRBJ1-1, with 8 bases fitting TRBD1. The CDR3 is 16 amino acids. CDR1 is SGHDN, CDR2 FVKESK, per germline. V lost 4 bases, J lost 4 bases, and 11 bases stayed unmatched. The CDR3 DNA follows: TGTGCCAGCAGCCCCATAAACGGACAGGGTGGCACTGAAGCTTTCTTT. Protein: CASSPINGQGGTEAFF.

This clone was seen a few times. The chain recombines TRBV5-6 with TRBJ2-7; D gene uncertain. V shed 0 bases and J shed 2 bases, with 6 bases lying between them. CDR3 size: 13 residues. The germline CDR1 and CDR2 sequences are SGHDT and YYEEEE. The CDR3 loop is CASSLDSTYEQYF. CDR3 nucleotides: TGTGCCAGCAGCTTGGACTCAACCTACGAGCAGTACTTC.

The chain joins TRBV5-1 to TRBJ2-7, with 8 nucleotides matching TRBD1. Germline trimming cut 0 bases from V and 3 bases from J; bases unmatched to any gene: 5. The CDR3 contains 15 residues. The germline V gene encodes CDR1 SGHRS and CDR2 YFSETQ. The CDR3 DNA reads TGCGCCAGCAGCTTGGACAGGGGGACTCGCTACGAGCAGTACTTC. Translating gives CASSLDRGTRYEQYF.

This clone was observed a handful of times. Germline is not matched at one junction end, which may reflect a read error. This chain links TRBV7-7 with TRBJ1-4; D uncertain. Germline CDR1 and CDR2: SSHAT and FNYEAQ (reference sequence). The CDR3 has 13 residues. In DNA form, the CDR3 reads TGTGCTAGCAGCTTTCGGTCCTGTGGAAAACTGTTTTTT. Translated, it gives CASSFRSCGKLFF.

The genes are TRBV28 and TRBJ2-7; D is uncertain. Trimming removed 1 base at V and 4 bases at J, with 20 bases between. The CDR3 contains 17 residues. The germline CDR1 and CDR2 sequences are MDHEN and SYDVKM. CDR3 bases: TGTGCCAGCAGTTTATCAAGGTTGGAGAGCCCAAGGTACGAGCAGTACTTC. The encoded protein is CASSLSRLESPRYEQYF. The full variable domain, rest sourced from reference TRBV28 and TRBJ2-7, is DVKVTQSSRYLVKRTGEKVFLECVQDMDHENMFWYRQDPGLGLRLIYFSYDVKMKEKGDIPEGYSVSREKKERFSLILESASTNQTSMYLCASSLSRLESPRYEQYFGPGTRLTVT.

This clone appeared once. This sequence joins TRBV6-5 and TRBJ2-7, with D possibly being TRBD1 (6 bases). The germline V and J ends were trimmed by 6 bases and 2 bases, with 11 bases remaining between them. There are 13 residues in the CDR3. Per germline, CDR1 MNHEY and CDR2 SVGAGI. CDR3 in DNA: TGTGCCAGCAGGAGACAGGTAGCCTACGAGCAGTACTTC. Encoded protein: CASRRQVAYEQYF.